This TCR beta chain is drawn from a study of tumor-infiltrating lymphocytes in localized non-small cell lung cancer. The study, taken as a whole, reports: Higher tumor T cell infiltration than in uninvolved lung was supported by TCRbeta sequencing. T-cell fraction did not differ between immunotypes IM1 and IM2. Each assay used a separate piece of the same tissue.

Profiling relied on immunoSEQ multiplex PCR, and the TCRdb table lists in-frame clones only, not all of them. The sample yields roughly 7,200 clones, about 70% seen once. V lost 1 base, J lost 0 bases, and 13 bases lay in between. Germline-derived CDR1 and CDR2 are MGHDK and SYGVNS. This CDR3 contains 17 residues. A word on this clone: The antigen is undetermined.

Sequenced: uninvolved lung tissue not adjacent to the tumor. The chain has TRBV25-1 and TRBJ1-3; D is possibly TRBD1 (6 bases). The sequence came from a human donor with non-small cell lung cancer. The CDR3 sequence: CASSEFNRASSGNTIYF. The CDR3 DNA reads as TGTGCCAGCAGTGAATTTAACAGGGCGTCCTCTGGAAACACCATATATTTT.